A single sample gave rise to the 18 T cell receptor beta chains below, sequenced in a study of PD-1 blockade in mismatch repair-deficient tumors. Assay: immunoSEQ multiplex PCR; the TCRdb copy retains only in-frame clones and omits some. Here the sample spans about 130,000 clones, 85% to 90% being singletons. Sequenced material: peripheral blood, taken approximately 73 weeks after starting pembrolizumab. The source of these receptors is an adult with mismatch repair-deficient cancer.

The J gene is TRBJ1-5, the V gene TRBV30; D is uncertain. This CDR3 is 13 amino acids long. V was cut by 1 base and J by 6 bases, with 10 bases left in between. Per germline, CDR1 GTSNPN and CDR2 SVGIG (reference sequence). The CDR3 DNA follows: TGTGCCTGGAGTGAGGCTAGGTCTCAGCCCCAGCATTTT. It specifies CAWSEARSQPQHF.

The genes are TRBV11-2 and TRBJ1-1, with TRBD1 as a possible D gene (5 bases). With 6 bases removed from V and 2 bases from J, the gap between germline ends came to 10 bases. Germline V CDR1 and CDR2: SGHAT, FQNNGV. The CDR3 runs 13 residues. The CDR3 nucleotides are TGTGCCAGCAGTCTTACAGGAAACACTGAAGCTTTCTTT. Translated, it gives CASSLTGNTEAFF.

V is TRBV27 and J is TRBJ1-2; 11 positions agree with TRBD1. The CDR3 has 13 residues. With 4 bases clipped from V and 8 bases from J, the junction kept 3 bases outside the gene matches. Germline-derived CDR1 and CDR2 are MNHEY and SMNVEV (reference sequence). CDR3 nucleotides: TGTGCCAGCAGTTCCGGGACAGGGGGAGGCTACACCTTC. Amino acids: CASSSGTGGGYTF.

The chain recombines TRBV2 with TRBJ1-2, with TRBD1 identical over 9 bases. Germline V gene data show CDR1 as SNHLY and CDR2 as FYNNEI. The CDR3 totals 16 residues. The junction had 6 bases not matched to a gene; V was cut back by 0 bases and J by 4 bases. The CDR3 loop reads CASSEAGDRAGYGYTF. The CDR3 coding sequence is TGTGCCAGCAGTGAAGCCGGGGACAGGGCCGGCTATGGCTACACCTTC.

In DNA form, the CDR3 reads TGTGCCAGCGGACAGGGGTTGGCCGGGGAGCTGTTTTTT. Its protein is CASGQGLAGELFF. The J gene is TRBJ2-2, the V gene TRBV6-5; 9 positions match TRBD1. The CDR3 is made up of 13 amino acids. The trim removed 8 bases at V and 6 bases at J, leaving 4 bases unmatched. CDR1 MNHEY and CDR2 SVGAGI come from the germline V gene.

The V and J genes are TRBV5-1 and TRBJ2-7, with 8 bases aligning to TRBD1. CDR3 size: 15 residues. CDR1 is SGHRS, CDR2 YFSETQ, per germline. Unmatched junction bases numbered 8, after V lost 3 bases and J lost 3 bases. CDR3 residues: CASSSRTGSIYEQYF. The CDR3 region has the DNA TGCGCCAGCAGCTCTAGGACAGGGTCAATCTACGAGCAGTACTTC. The complete variable domain, with remaining parts taken from reference TRBV5-1 and TRBJ2-7, reads KAGVTQTPRYLIKTRGQQVTLSCSPISGHRSVSWYQQTPGQGLQFLFEYFSETQRNKGNFPGRFSGRQFSNSRSEMNVSTLELGDSALYLCASSSRTGSIYEQYFGPGTRLTVT.

The J gene is TRBJ1-4, the V gene TRBV28; the match to TRBD1 covers 9 bases. The germline gives CDR1 MDHEN, CDR2 SYDVKM. CDR3 length: 15 residues. Trimming at V came to 5 bases and at J to 7 bases, leaving 8 bases not matched to a gene. DNA of the CDR3: TGTGCCAGCAGTCTCGGGACAGGGATTAGTGAAAAACTGTTTTTT. Protein product: CASSLGTGISEKLFF.

The chain joins TRBV4-1 to TRBJ2-3, with unresolved D. V lost 0 bases and J 3 bases, leaving 10 bases between the germline ends. The CDR3 consists of 15 residues. Germline CDR1 reads MGHRA; CDR2 reads YSYEKL. The DNA of the CDR3 is TGCGCCAGCAGCCAAGAATGGGGTTTTACAGATACGCAGTATTTT. This sequence encodes CASSQEWGFTDTQYF.

This clone was seen a few times. The chain is built from TRBV2 and TRBJ2-7, with 7 bases fitting TRBD1. With 9 bases clipped from V and 1 base from J, the junction kept 6 bases outside the gene matches. Per the germline V gene, CDR1 is SNHLY and CDR2 is FYNNEI. CDR3 length: 13 residues. The chain's CDR3 is CASGDSPSYEQYF. The CDR3 coding sequence is TGTGCCAGTGGGGACAGCCCTTCCTACGAGCAGTACTTC.

The gene calls are TRBV9 and TRBJ2-2, with 9 bases aligning to TRBD2. The CDR3 spans 17 residues. Looked up from germline, CDR1 is SGDLS and CDR2 is YYNGEE. Trimming cost V 0 bases and J 6 bases; bases outside gene matches: 9. The CDR3 bases are TGTGCCAGCAGCGTAGTCGGGCGGGAGGGGTTGGCCGGGGAGCTGTTTTTT. This encodes CASSVVGREGLAGELFF.

V and J are TRBV5-6 and TRBJ2-7; 7 nucleotides agree with TRBD2. Germline CDR1 and CDR2: SGHDT and YYEEEE. This CDR3 contains 16 residues. V dropped 0 bases and J dropped 6; count of bases not matched to a gene: 12. CDR3 sequence: CASSLAVWTSFGEQYF. CDR3 DNA sequence: TGTGCCAGCAGCTTGGCCGTATGGACTAGTTTCGGCGAGCAGTACTTC.

The genes are TRBV9 and TRBJ2-7; D unresolved. CDR1 and CDR2 (germline): SGDLS, YYNGEE. V dropped 4 bases and J dropped 0 bases, with 11 bases sitting between them. The CDR3 is made up of 14 amino acids. The CDR3 coding sequence is TGTGCCAGCAGCTCCGGTCCCAGCTCCTACGAGCAGTACTTC. As protein: CASSSGPSSYEQYF. Using reference TRBV9 and TRBJ2-7 for the parts outside the CDR3, the full variable domain is DSGVTQTPKHLITATGQRVTLRCSPRSGDLSVYWYQQSLDQGLQFLIQYYNGEERAKGNILERFSAQQFPDLHSELNLSSLELGDSALYFCASSSGPSSYEQYFGPGTRLTVT.

This clone has just one count. V usage is TRBV4-2 and J usage is TRBJ2-1, with unresolved D. Germline lookup yields CDR1 LGHNA and CDR2 YNFKEQ. V lost 1 base and J 8 bases, leaving 9 bases between the germline ends. This CDR3 has 13 amino acids. The CDR3 loop reads CASSQGPLDEQFF. The CDR3 DNA is TGTGCCAGCAGCCAAGGCCCTCTAGATGAGCAGTTCTTC.

As for this clone: Mismatch with germline at one junction end may stem from a read error. The V and J genes are TRBV10-1 and TRBJ2-3; no definite D call. This CDR3 has 14 amino acids. Germline values: CDR1 WNHNN, CDR2 SYGVQD (reference sequence). CDR3 DNA sequence: TGCGCCAGCAGGGAGTCTATTGGCACAGATACGCAGTATTTT. It is translated as CASRESIGTDTQYF.

The V call is TRBV11-2, the J call TRBJ2-1; a weak D match, TRBD2 (6 bases). The CDR3 length is 18 residues. Looked up from germline, CDR1 is SGHAT and CDR2 is FQNNGV. Trimming left V 5 bases short and J 4 bases short, with 24 bases between. DNA of the CDR3: TGTGCCAGCAGCCCCGGACATCCATCGGACTACCCTTACAATGAGCAGTTCTTC. It yields the protein CASSPGHPSDYPYNEQFF.

This chain connects TRBV5-1 to TRBJ2-3, with D possibly matching TRBD1 (5 bases). This CDR3 is 14 amino acids long. V was trimmed by 0 bases and J by 4 bases, leaving 9 bases between them. Germline values: CDR1 SGHRS, CDR2 YFSETQ. The CDR3: CASSLGQGPDTQYF. Here the CDR3 DNA reads TGCGCCAGCAGCTTGGGGCAGGGCCCAGATACGCAGTATTTT. The whole variable domain, remainder taken from reference TRBV5-1 and TRBJ2-3, is KAGVTQTPRYLIKTRGQQVTLSCSPISGHRSVSWYQQTPGQGLQFLFEYFSETQRNKGNFPGRFSGRQFSNSRSEMNVSTLELGDSALYLCASSLGQGPDTQYFGPGTRLTVL.

The gene calls are TRBV27 and TRBJ2-7; D is possibly TRBD1 (6 bases). Trimming left V 7 bases short and J 3 bases short, with 16 bases between. CDR3 length: 14 amino acids. CDR1 MNHEY and CDR2 SMNVEV come from the germline V gene (reference sequence). As DNA, the CDR3 is TGTGCCAGCAAGGCCGGCAGGGGCAACTACGAGCAGTACTTC. It codes for CASKAGRGNYEQYF.

In the case of this clone: The same CDR3 arises from other DNA sequences in this sample as well. The CDR3: CASSVGGANVLTF. The CDR3, as DNA: TGTGCCAGCAGCGTCGGGGGGGCCAACGTCCTGACTTTC. V gene TRBV9 combines with J gene TRBJ2-6; D is uncertain. The ends were cut back, 2 bases at V and 4 bases at J, with 4 bases in the middle. The CDR3 consists of 13 residues. The germline CDR1 and CDR2 sequences are SGDLS and YYNGEE.